This T cell receptor beta chain originates from a study of beta chain features in type 1 diabetes. Study-level points and caveats: Type 1 diabetes patients showed fewer insertions and more deletions at VDJ junctions.

The CDR3 sequence is 13 residues long. V gave up 3 bases and J gave up 5 bases, with 14 bases separating them. Germline CDR1 GTSNPN, CDR2 SVGIG (reference sequence). Sorting of CD4+ naive, central memory, regulatory and stem cell-like memory cells was performed via CD45RO/CCR7/CD25/CD127/CD95/CD27. This clone was seen a handful of times. Its antigen is as yet unknown. Every bit of the isolated RNA underwent reverse transcription, so sequencing read expressed TCRB transcripts. Sequencing used immunoSEQ multiplex PCR; TCRdb keeps in-frame clones, though not all of them. The table lists around 430,000 clones, over 25% of them singletons.

The source of this sequence is a man in his late teens or twenties in good health. The material sequenced was naive CD4+ T cells from blood. This chain links TRBV30 with TRBJ2-7, with D perhaps matching TRBD1 (5 bases). CDR3 sequence (DNA): TGTGCCTGGAGGCGGCAGGGCATCCACGAGCAGTACTTC. Translated: CAWRRQGIHEQYF.